The 21 T cell receptor beta chains reported below all come from one sample, sequenced in a study of control samples from healthy donors and cancer patients. Clones were read by immunoSEQ multiplex PCR, and TCRdb kept only the in-frame ones, dropping some. This sample has about 130,000 clones, with about 92% found just once. Sequenced: PBMCs. The receptors were sampled from a man aged 45-65 years with head and neck cancer.

J is TRBJ2-3 and V is TRBV12-3 or TRBV12-4; no definite D call. V lost 7 bases, J lost 5 bases, and 10 bases lay in between. This CDR3 has 12 amino acids. CDR3 sequence reads: CASTQREDTQYF. In DNA form, the CDR3 reads TGTGCCAGCACCCAAAGAGAAGATACGCAGTATTTT.

V gene TRBV30 combines with J gene TRBJ1-5; D ambiguous. The CDR3 consists of 13 residues. Germline CDR1 is GTSNPN and CDR2 is SVGIG (reference sequence). V was trimmed by 3 bases and J by 7 bases, leaving 13 bases between them. Here the CDR3 reads CAWSYRHSQPQHF. As DNA, the CDR3 is TGTGCCTGGAGCTATCGACATTCCCAGCCCCAGCATTTT. The full variable domain, completed using reference TRBV30 and TRBJ1-5, is SQTIHQWPATLVQPVGSPLSLECTVEGTSNPNLYWYRQAAGRGLQLLFYSVGIGQISSEVPQNLSASRPQDRQFILSSKKLLLSDSGFYLCAWSYRHSQPQHFGDGTRLSIL.

This chain uses TRBV12-3 or TRBV12-4 with TRBJ2-3; the D is unclear. This CDR3 contains 13 residues. Trimming shortened V by 6 bases and J by 5 bases, and 12 bases separated the two germline ends. CDR3 nucleotides: TGTGCCAGCAGCTTGGACGGGCAAGATACGCAGTATTTT. The encoded protein is CASSLDGQDTQYF.

The V call is TRBV13, the J call TRBJ1-2; 11 positions agree with TRBD1. Unmatched junction bases numbered 13, after V lost 5 bases and J lost 2 bases. The CDR3 covers 18 residues. The germline gives CDR1 PRHDT, CDR2 FYEKMQ (reference sequence). DNA of the CDR3: TGTGCCAGCAGCCGCATACCAGGACAGGGGGCGGAAAACTATGGCTACACCTTC. Encoded protein: CASSRIPGQGAENYGYTF.

CDR3: CASSWTSGGAGELFF. The CDR3 DNA sequence: TGCGCCAGCAGCTGGACTAGCGGGGGGGCCGGGGAGCTGTTTTTT. This sequence joins TRBV5-1 and TRBJ2-2; 15 bases are shared with TRBD2. CDR1 SGHRS and CDR2 YFSETQ come from the germline V gene. The CDR3 contains 15 residues. V shed 3 bases and J 6 bases; nucleotides not matched to a gene: 0.

The chain is built from TRBV6-5 and TRBJ1-2; TRBD1 matches 7 bases. The germline V gene has CDR1 MNHEY and CDR2 SVGAGI. The J segment lost 8 bases and the V segment lost 2 bases, leaving 8 bases of the junction unmatched. CDR3 length equals 14 residues. The DNA for the CDR3 is TGTGCCAGCAGTTACGCCAGGGGGAAGATAGGCTACACCTTC. This translates into CASSYARGKIGYTF.

This chain connects TRBV28 to TRBJ1-1, with no clear D. V shed 6 bases and J shed 7 bases, with 12 bases lying between them. The CDR3 has 12 residues. From germline, CDR1 is MDHEN and CDR2 SYDVKM. CDR3 nucleotide sequence: TGTGCCAGCAGCCTGGGCGCGGATGAAGCTTTCTTT. It codes for CASSLGADEAFF.

The chain is built from TRBV10-3 and TRBJ1-6; D unclear. The CDR3 spans 18 residues. The germline gives CDR1 ENHRY, CDR2 SYGVKD. Trimming left V 1 base short and J 2 bases short, with 15 bases between. This CDR3 reads CAISEWRPSSTYNSPLHF. CDR3 nucleotides: TGTGCCATCAGTGAGTGGCGACCGTCGTCTACCTATAATTCACCCCTCCACTTT.

The chain links TRBV4-3 to TRBJ2-7; 11 bases match TRBD1. CDR3 size: 14 residues. The germline V gene has CDR1 LGHNA and CDR2 YSLEER. V lost 3 bases, J lost 5 bases, and 3 bases stayed unmatched. The CDR3 here is CASSQDRGRNEQYF. CDR3 bases: TGCGCCAGCAGCCAGGACAGGGGGCGAAACGAGCAGTACTTC.

This chain uses TRBV3-1 (or the pseudogene TRBV3-2) with TRBJ2-7; D ambiguous. Trimming cost V 0 bases and J 3 bases, with 3 bases left between them. CDR1 and CDR2 from the germline V gene are LGHDT and YNNKEL (reference sequence). This CDR3 has 12 residues. CDR3 nucleotides: TGTGCCAGCAGCCAAGATCTCTACGAGCAGTACTTC. It specifies CASSQDLYEQYF.

J is TRBJ2-1 and V is TRBV19; the D gene is possibly TRBD2 (5 bases). Germline V gene data show CDR1 as LNHDA and CDR2 as SQIVND (reference sequence). The CDR3 runs to 10 residues. The V gene lost 8 bases and the J gene lost 10 bases, with 9 bases spanning the gap. This chain's CDR3 is CASRGFEQFF. The CDR3 DNA follows: TGTGCCAGTCGAGGGTTCGAGCAGTTCTTC.

The chain recombines TRBV6-6 with TRBJ2-5, with 9 bases fitting TRBD1. Germline V gene lookup returns CDR1 MNHNY and CDR2 SVGAGI (reference sequence). The J segment lost 5 bases and the V segment lost 2 bases, leaving 0 bases of the junction unmatched. The CDR3 sequence is 13 residues long. The CDR3 DNA is TGTGCCAGCAGTTACGACAGGGGGGAGACCCAGTACTTC. Its translation is CASSYDRGETQYF.

V gene TRBV11-3 combines with J gene TRBJ2-1, with 7 positions matching TRBD2. This CDR3 region has 16 residues. CDR1 and CDR2 (germline): SGHNT, YENEEA. With 5 bases clipped from V and 6 bases from J, the junction kept 13 bases outside the gene matches. The CDR3 here is CASSPLVTSAFNEQFF. For the CDR3, the DNA is TGTGCCAGCAGCCCCCTAGTCACTAGCGCCTTCAATGAGCAGTTCTTC.

The rearrangement joins TRBV7-2 to TRBJ1-6, with D unresolved. Germline assignment: CDR1 SGHTA and CDR2 FQGNSA. The CDR3 contains 13 residues. V lost 0 bases, J lost 6 bases, and 3 bases lay in between. CDR3 loop: CASSLAVNSPLHF. CDR3 DNA sequence: TGTGCCAGCAGCTTAGCGGTTAATTCACCCCTCCACTTT.

This clone has a single count. This chain uses TRBV2 with TRBJ1-6; 10 positions match TRBD1. Unmatched junction bases numbered 5, after V lost 4 bases and J lost 8 bases. This CDR3 spans 15 amino acids. The V gene's germline CDR1 is SNHLY and CDR2 FYNNEI. The CDR3: CASSGQGAGYSPLHF. The CDR3 coding sequence is TGTGCCAGCAGTGGACAGGGGGCAGGTTATTCACCCCTCCACTTT.

The V and J genes are TRBV4-1 and TRBJ1-6; D is uncertain. The germline CDR1 and CDR2 sequences are MGHRA and YSYEKL. The CDR3 covers 14 residues. V gave up 0 bases and J gave up 13 bases, with 13 bases separating them. The CDR3 nucleotides are TGCGCCAGCAGCCAAGATCGGGCCGTCCTGCCCCTCCACTTT. Protein product: CASSQDRAVLPLHF.

The chain recombines TRBV5-1 with TRBJ2-3; 10 bases map to TRBD2. This CDR3 contains 17 residues. From germline, CDR1 is SGHRS and CDR2 YFSETQ. The V and J ends lost 4 bases and 5 bases, in that order; junction bases with no gene match: 13. In DNA form, the CDR3 reads TGCGCCAGCAGCCCTCGGCAGCGGGGGGGGTCTCGAGATACGCAGTATTTT. Amino acid sequence: CASSPRQRGGSRDTQYF.

The chain is built from TRBV6-5 and TRBJ2-7; 8 positions agree with TRBD1. Germline V lookup: CDR1 MNHEY, CDR2 SVGAGI. The CDR3 has 15 amino acids. Trimming at V came to 4 bases and at J to 4 bases, leaving 9 bases not matched to a gene. The DNA for the CDR3 is TGTGCCAGCAGTTCCTTTGCAGGGGGCTTGTACGAGCAGTACTTC. Protein sequence: CASSSFAGGLYEQYF.

This chain links TRBV12-3 or TRBV12-4 with TRBJ2-1; D is unresolved. Trimming removed 2 bases at V and 5 bases at J, with 7 bases between. The CDR3 loop spans 13 amino acids. CDR3 sequence (DNA): TGTGCCAGCAGTTTATTCAGTAACAATGAGCAGTTCTTC. It specifies CASSLFSNNEQFF.

This rearrangement joins TRBV4-3 to TRBJ1-1; D gene unclear. The V end was cut by 4 bases, the J end by 4 bases, with 10 bases between. Germline loops: CDR1 LGHNA, CDR2 YSLEER. This CDR3 is built from 13 residues. The CDR3 sequence: CASSLGLITEAFF. The CDR3 nucleotides are TGCGCCAGCAGCCTGGGGTTGATCACTGAAGCTTTCTTT.

The V call is TRBV27, the J call TRBJ2-1; weak D call: TRBD1 (8 bases). V lost 2 bases and J lost 7, with 15 bases in between. CDR3 length: 15 amino acids. In germline, CDR1 is MNHEY, CDR2 SMNVEV (reference sequence). As DNA, the CDR3 is TGTGCCAGCAGTTTAACAGGGGGGGGTTGGAATGAGCAGTTCTTC. Translated, it gives CASSLTGGGWNEQFF.